The 17 T cell receptor beta chains below all came from one sample that was sequenced in a study of blood T cell repertoires in COVID-19. The assay was immunoSEQ multiplex PCR, and TCRdb's table has in-frame clones only and misses some. The data contain approximately 360,000 clones, approximately 88% of them singletons. Source material: PBMCs or T cells enriched from blood (not recorded which). The receptor set was obtained from a woman aged 25 to 39 with acute COVID-19.

The chain recombines TRBV7-9 with TRBJ1-2, with D perhaps TRBD1 (5 bases). The CDR3 length is 16 residues. The germline V gene has CDR1 SEHNR and CDR2 FQNEAQ (reference sequence). The V end was cut by 5 bases, the J end by 8 bases, with 24 bases between. The CDR3: CASSPTMDTPRLGYTF. The CDR3 coding sequence is TGTGCCAGCAGCCCAACCATGGACACGCCACGTTTGGGCTACACCTTC. The variable domain in full, with the rest retrieved from reference TRBV7-9 and TRBJ1-2, is DTGVSQNPRHKITKRGQNVTFRCDPISEHNRLYWYRQTLGQGPEFLTYFQNEAQLEKSRLLSDRFSAERPKGSFSTLEIQRTEQGDSAMYLCASSPTMDTPRLGYTFGSGTRLTVV.

The CDR3 DNA follows: TGTGCCAGCAGCCAAGGGTCGAGCTCCTATAATTCACCCCTCCACTTT. Its translation: CASSQGSSSYNSPLHF. V usage is TRBV3-1 (or the pseudogene TRBV3-2) and J usage is TRBJ1-6; unclear D gene. Germline CDR1 and CDR2: LGHDT and YNNKEL (reference sequence). CDR3 length equals 16 residues. The V end lost 1 base, the J end lost 0 bases, and 7 bases lay between the germline ends.

The chain combines TRBV6-5 with TRBJ1-5; D call uncertain. Trimming took off 7 bases at V and 0 bases at J, with 13 bases between the two ends. From germline, CDR1 is MNHEY and CDR2 SVGAGI. The CDR3 loop spans 15 amino acids. The CDR3 bases are TGTGCCAGCACCTTAGAGGGATCTAGCAATCAGCCCCAGCATTTT. Its protein is CASTLEGSSNQPQHF.

This rearrangement joins TRBV4-1 to TRBJ1-5, with D tentatively TRBD1 (6 bases). Deletions cut 1 base from V and 6 bases from J, with 13 bases between. There are 15 residues in the CDR3. Germline V lookup: CDR1 MGHRA, CDR2 YSYEKL. The CDR3 coding sequence is TGCGCCAGCAGCCAAGCGGCAGGGGAGGGTCAGCCCCAGCATTTT. Translating gives CASSQAAGEGQPQHF.

The CDR3 bases are TGTGCCACTCGCCCTAGGGACTGGATGTCAGATACGCAGTATTTT. Protein sequence: CATRPRDWMSDTQYF. The chain combines TRBV19 with TRBJ2-3; possibly TRBD2 for D (6 bases). Looked up from germline, CDR1 is LNHDA and CDR2 is SQIVND (reference sequence). The CDR3 length is 15 residues. The V end lost 10 bases, the J end lost 4 bases, and 21 bases lay between the germline ends.

V gene TRBV18 combines with J gene TRBJ1-1; D perhaps matches TRBD1 (6 bases). The CDR3 extends over 16 amino acids. V was cut by 3 bases and J by 1 base, with 15 bases left in between. Germline V CDR1 and CDR2: KGHSH, LQKENI. CDR3 residues: CASSPGTGIRNTEAFF. The CDR3 nucleotides read TGTGCCAGCTCACCGGGAACAGGGATTCGGAACACTGAAGCTTTCTTT.

The chain joins TRBV6-5 to TRBJ2-5; weak D call: TRBD1 (6 bases). Trimming took 6 bases from V and 1 from J, leaving 15 bases between them. The CDR3 extends over 15 amino acids. Germline V gene sequence: CDR1 MNHEY, CDR2 SVGAGI. The CDR3 nucleotides are TGTGCCAGCAGCAGGAGATTAGGGGGCCAAGAGACCCAGTACTTC. Amino acids: CASSRRLGGQETQYF.

This chain joins TRBV5-1 and TRBJ2-7; D is possibly TRBD1 (6 bases). This CDR3 is 13 amino acids long. Per germline, CDR1 SGHRS and CDR2 YFSETQ. Trimming left V 1 base short and J 3 bases short, with 8 bases between. The CDR3 DNA reads as TGCGCCAGCAGCTTGAACAGGGACTACGAGCAGTACTTC. It is translated as CASSLNRDYEQYF.

This chain uses TRBV18 with TRBJ1-1; possible D gene TRBD1, 6 bases. Trimming took off 2 bases at V and 8 bases at J, with 15 bases between the two ends. The CDR3 totals 14 residues. Germline V lookup: CDR1 KGHSH, CDR2 LQKENI. Written as DNA, the CDR3 is TGTGCCAGCTCACCATTGAAGGGGGGGTCAGAAGCTTTCTTT. This encodes CASSPLKGGSEAFF.

The chain joins TRBV5-1 to TRBJ2-7; D possibly corresponds to TRBD1 (6 bases). Germline V gene data show CDR1 as SGHRS and CDR2 as YFSETQ. CDR3 length: 16 residues. V was shortened by 4 bases and J by 2 bases, with 19 bases between the two germline ends. The CDR3 nucleotides are TGCGCCAGCAGCCGGGGCGGTCAGGGGACGACCTACGAGCAGTACTTC. Amino acids: CASSRGGQGTTYEQYF.

This clone was seen a handful of times. V is TRBV9 and J is TRBJ2-6; the D gene is possibly TRBD1 (6 bases). The CDR3 loop spans 20 amino acids. Germline V lookup: CDR1 SGDLS, CDR2 YYNGEE. Trimming shortened V by 2 bases and J by 1 base, and 22 bases separated the two germline ends. The CDR3 protein is CASSVTLSGQHSSGANVLTF. Written as DNA, the CDR3 is TGTGCCAGCAGCGTCACACTATCGGGACAACACTCTTCTGGGGCCAACGTCCTGACTTTC. The variable domain in full, completed from reference TRBV9 and TRBJ2-6, reads DSGVTQTPKHLITATGQRVTLRCSPRSGDLSVYWYQQSLDQGLQFLIQYYNGEERAKGNILERFSAQQFPDLHSELNLSSLELGDSALYFCASSVTLSGQHSSGANVLTFGAGSRLTVL.

V is TRBV6-5 and J is TRBJ1-2; 8 nucleotides line up with TRBD1. Germline CDR1 is MNHEY and CDR2 is SVGAGI. The ends lost 5 bases at V and 4 bases at J; junction bases unmatched: 6. The CDR3 length is 14 residues. The CDR3 DNA reads TGTGCCAGCAGTCCTTACAGGGGGAGCTATGGCTACACCTTC. Translation: CASSPYRGSYGYTF.

In its sample, this clone was seen once. The chain combines TRBV18 with TRBJ1-2, with D possibly being TRBD1 (5 bases). This CDR3 is built from 13 residues. The V end lost 1 base, the J end lost 4 bases, and 7 bases lay between the germline ends. Germline-derived CDR1 and CDR2 are KGHSH and LQKENI. This CDR3 reads CASSPQGPYGYTF. The CDR3 DNA sequence: TGTGCCAGCTCACCACAGGGGCCCTATGGCTACACCTTC.

This chain joins TRBV6-5 and TRBJ1-5; 8 nucleotides agree with TRBD1. Germline V CDR1 and CDR2: MNHEY, SVGAGI. Unmatched junction bases numbered 5, after V lost 6 bases and J lost 4 bases. CDR3 length: 14 residues. The CDR3 DNA sequence: TGTGCCAGCAGGGGGGGGACAGGAAATCAGCCCCAGCATTTT. Encoded protein: CASRGGTGNQPQHF.

J is TRBJ1-3 and V is TRBV9; the D gene is possibly TRBD1 (5 bases). The V gene's germline CDR1 is SGDLS and CDR2 YYNGEE. CDR3 length equals 16 residues. Trimming cost V 0 bases and J 3 bases, with 13 bases left between them. Here the CDR3 reads CASSVAGGGVGNTIYF. The CDR3 DNA reads as TGTGCCAGCAGCGTAGCTGGGGGAGGGGTTGGAAACACCATATATTTT.

The V call is TRBV6-5, the J call TRBJ1-2; 8 nucleotides agree with TRBD1. The length of the CDR3 is 16 residues. The trim removed 2 bases at V and 4 bases at J, leaving 9 bases unmatched. Germline lookup yields CDR1 MNHEY and CDR2 SVGAGI. CDR3 nucleotides: TGTGCCAGCAGTTACCATCAGGGGGCGGGTACCTATGGCTACACCTTC. This sequence encodes CASSYHQGAGTYGYTF.

The chain links TRBV7-8 to TRBJ1-5; D perhaps matches TRBD1 (6 bases). Deletions cut 5 bases from V and 0 bases from J, with 23 bases between. The CDR3 spans 19 residues. CDR1 SGHVS and CDR2 FQNEAQ come from the germline V gene. The CDR3 coding sequence is TGTGCCAGCAGCCTAACCACCCTCCGGACAGAAAATAGCAATCAGCCCCAGCATTTT. This sequence encodes CASSLTTLRTENSNQPQHF.